Below are 27 T cell receptor beta chains sequenced from a single sample in a study of Tregs in tolerant kidney transplant recipients. Profiled with immunoSEQ multiplex PCR; TCRdb holds only in-frame clones, not every one. The profile covers tens of thousands of clones, with around 93% appearing a single time and about 0.34% taken by the ten largest. Here the sequenced sample was Tregs from blood, taken before the transplant. These receptors were taken from a human donor who received a combined kidney and bone marrow transplant.

V usage is TRBV4-2 and J usage is TRBJ2-7; 10 positions match TRBD2. V shed 4 bases and J 2 bases; nucleotides not matched to a gene: 8. There are 16 residues in the CDR3. Germline assignment: CDR1 LGHNA and CDR2 YNFKEQ. CDR3 region: CASSRTTLAGAYEQYF. In DNA form, the CDR3 reads TGTGCCAGCAGCCGTACCACGCTAGCGGGAGCCTACGAGCAGTACTTC.

The J gene is TRBJ2-7, the V gene TRBV6-1, with 9 bases that match TRBD1. Trimming cost V 4 bases and J 7 bases; bases outside gene matches: 11. CDR3 length equals 15 residues. CDR1 and CDR2 from the germline V gene are MNHNS and SASEGT. The CDR3 region is CASSAEQGALGEQYF. Written as DNA, the CDR3 is TGTGCCAGCAGTGCAGAACAGGGGGCCCTGGGTGAGCAGTACTTC.

This sequence joins TRBV2 and TRBJ2-1, with 11 bases aligning to TRBD2. Germline V gene data show CDR1 as SNHLY and CDR2 as FYNNEI. V shed 0 bases and J 6 bases; nucleotides not matched to a gene: 4. The CDR3 runs to 16 residues. The CDR3 sequence: CASSEAGTSGANEQFF. CDR3 in DNA: TGTGCCAGCAGTGAAGCAGGGACTAGCGGAGCCAATGAGCAGTTCTTC.

The rearrangement joins TRBV19 to TRBJ1-1; 7 positions match TRBD1. V lost 7 bases, J lost 4 bases, and 9 bases stayed unmatched. The CDR3 is made up of 14 amino acids. Germline-derived CDR1 and CDR2 are LNHDA and SQIVND (reference sequence). The CDR3 DNA reads TGTGCCAGTAACTTCGACAGGGCCGGCACTGAAGCTTTCTTT. Amino acid sequence: CASNFDRAGTEAFF.

This chain uses TRBV6-1 with TRBJ2-5; 8 bases map to TRBD2. The last part of the DNA fits TRBJ2-7 better; the J call may be wrong. The CDR3 is made up of 12 amino acids. The V gene's germline CDR1 is MNHNS and CDR2 SASEGT. The CDR3 reads CASNRGGYEQYF. DNA of the CDR3: TGTGCCAGCAACCGGGGGGGATACGAGCAGTACTTC.

The chain joins TRBV9 to TRBJ2-5; a possible D gene is TRBD2 (5 bases). V dropped 0 bases and J dropped 1 base, with 16 bases sitting between them. Germline V CDR1 and CDR2: SGDLS, YYNGEE. CDR3 length: 17 residues. DNA of the CDR3: TGTGCCAGCAGCGTAGGAGGAAGAACTAGAACCCAAGAGACCCAGTACTTC. Translated: CASSVGGRTRTQETQYF.

The CDR3 DNA reads TGTGCCAGCAGCCAAGATTTTCTAGCGGGAGTCAACGAGCAGTACTTC. This gives the protein CASSQDFLAGVNEQYF. This chain connects TRBV14 to TRBJ2-7; 10 bases match TRBD2. Losses at the gene ends were 0 bases for V and 5 bases for J; bases not matched to a gene: 7. The CDR3 consists of 16 residues. Germline loops: CDR1 SGHDN, CDR2 FVKESK.

V and J are TRBV30 and TRBJ2-7; TRBD2 is a possible D gene (6 bases). Germline V gives CDR1 GTSNPN, CDR2 SVGIG (reference sequence). Trimming pared 0 bases from V and 8 bases from J, leaving 14 bases between. The CDR3 totals 13 residues. CDR3 sequence (DNA): TGTGCCTGGAGTGTCGGGCGGGACGGTAAGCAGTACTTC. Protein product: CAWSVGRDGKQYF.

This clone was recorded only once. The CDR3 bases are TGTGCCAGCAGCTTAAGTGGGGGGAGCCTAACTAATGAAAAACTGTTTTTT. Its translation is CASSLSGGSLTNEKLFF. The chain uses TRBV11-3 and TRBJ1-4, with D perhaps matching TRBD1 (5 bases). This CDR3 is 17 amino acids long. CDR1 and CDR2 (germline): SGHNT, YENEEA. Trimming removed 2 bases at V and 1 base at J, with 14 bases between.

This CDR3 reads CATTGSYNEKLFF. Here the CDR3 DNA reads TGTGCCACCACAGGGTCCTATAATGAAAAACTGTTTTTT. This chain connects TRBV25-1 to TRBJ1-4, with a possible D match to TRBD1 (6 bases). This CDR3 comprises 13 residues. The germline CDR1 and CDR2 sequences are MGHDK and SYGVNS. V was pared by 10 bases and J by 4 bases, with 13 bases between.

The chain uses TRBV7-2 and TRBJ2-7; tentatively, D is TRBD1 (5 bases). The CDR3 extends over 13 amino acids. V dropped 6 bases and J dropped 4 bases, with 13 bases sitting between them. Germline-derived CDR1 and CDR2 are SGHTA and FQGNSA. This CDR3 is CASRQGAAYEQYF. In DNA, the CDR3 is TGTGCCAGCAGACAAGGGGCGGCTTACGAGCAGTACTTC. Full variable domain (remainder filled in from reference TRBV7-2 and TRBJ2-7): GAGVSQSPSNKVTEKGKDVELRCDPISGHTALYWYRQSLGQGLEFLIYFQGNSAPDKSGLPSDRFSAERTGGSVSTLTIQRTQQEDSAVYLCASRQGAAYEQYFGPGTRLTVT.

The chain couples TRBV23-1 to TRBJ2-7; D tentatively reads TRBD1 or TRBD2 (6 bases each). TRBV23-1 belongs to the ORF category, with a function that is uncertain. V lost 4 bases and J lost 1, with 23 bases in between. The CDR3 runs 18 residues. The CDR3 spells CASSRPGASRRGSYEQYF. The CDR3 DNA follows: TGCGCCAGCAGTCGCCCGGGGGCCTCTAGAAGGGGTTCCTACGAGCAGTACTTC.

V gene TRBV27 combines with J gene TRBJ1-2, with TRBD1 as a possible D gene (5 bases). Germline V CDR1 and CDR2: MNHEY, SMNVEV (reference sequence). This CDR3 is built from 14 residues. V was clipped by 8 bases and J by 8 bases, with 21 bases between them. The CDR3 DNA follows: TGTGCCAGCCGTGCTTGGGGGGAGCCGGGAGGCTACACCTTC. Translating gives CASRAWGEPGGYTF.

The CDR3 DNA sequence: TGCAGTGCCCCACCTCAAGAGACCCAGTACTTC. As protein: CSAPPQETQYF. This chain connects TRBV20-1 to TRBJ2-5; no reliable D call. Deletions cut 6 bases from V and 2 bases from J, with 7 bases between. CDR3 size: 11 residues. The V gene's germline CDR1 is DFQATT and CDR2 SNEGSKA (reference sequence).

This chain connects TRBV19 to TRBJ2-5; D might be TRBD1 (5 bases). CDR3 length equals 14 residues. V dropped 4 bases and J dropped 3 bases, with 12 bases sitting between them. Germline-derived CDR1 and CDR2 are LNHDA and SQIVND (reference sequence). In DNA, the CDR3 is TGTGCCAGTAGTAAGACAGTTCCGAAAGAGACCCAGTACTTC. As protein: CASSKTVPKETQYF.

The V and J genes are TRBV7-9 and TRBJ1-5, with D perhaps matching TRBD1 (6 bases). Trimming took 1 base from V and 6 from J, leaving 10 bases between them. Germline V gene lookup returns CDR1 SEHNR and CDR2 FQNEAQ (reference sequence). The CDR3 runs 14 residues. CDR3 region: CASSLDSGAQPQHF. CDR3 nucleotides: TGTGCCAGCAGCTTAGATTCAGGGGCTCAGCCCCAGCATTTT.

The V call is TRBV10-3, the J call TRBJ2-7, with D maybe TRBD2 (7 bases). From germline, CDR1 is ENHRY and CDR2 SYGVKD. CDR3 length equals 14 residues. V gave up 10 bases and J gave up 2 bases, with 18 bases separating them. CDR3 sequence: CATRGEGGAYEQYF. CDR3 in DNA: TGTGCCACACGAGGGGAGGGGGGAGCCTACGAGCAGTACTTC.

The rearrangement links TRBV6-1 to TRBJ2-7; D not resolved. Germline lookup yields CDR1 MNHNS and CDR2 SASEGT. This CDR3 region has 13 residues. The V end lost 5 bases, the J end lost 1 base, and 9 bases lay between the germline ends. The CDR3 spells CASSWLGSYEQYF. The DNA for the CDR3 is TGTGCCAGCAGTTGGCTGGGGTCCTACGAGCAGTACTTC.

The rearrangement links TRBV19 to TRBJ1-1; D possibly corresponds to TRBD1 (6 bases). The CDR3 consists of 16 residues. The V end was cut by 3 bases, the J end by 5 bases, with 19 bases between. In germline, CDR1 is LNHDA, CDR2 SQIVND (reference sequence). The CDR3 nucleotides read TGTGCCAGTAGTATTTTGTGGCGTGCGAGGGGGACTGAAGCTTTCTTT. Its protein product is CASSILWRARGTEAFF.

The J gene is TRBJ2-1, the V gene TRBV30; D is unclear. In germline, CDR1 is GTSNPN, CDR2 SVGIG (reference sequence). Trimming removed 4 bases at V and 1 base at J, with 2 bases between. The CDR3 is 11 amino acids. The CDR3 coding sequence is TGTGCCTGGACATCCTACAATGAGCAGTTCTTC. It yields the protein CAWTSYNEQFF. Variable domain in full (rest from reference TRBV30 and TRBJ2-1): SQTIHQWPATLVQPVGSPLSLECTVEGTSNPNLYWYRQAAGRGLQLLFYSVGIGQISSEVPQNLSASRPQDRQFILSSKKLLLSDSGFYLCAWTSYNEQFFGPGTRLTVL.

This rearrangement joins TRBV6-5 to TRBJ1-4; TRBD1 matches at 8 bases. The germline gives CDR1 MNHEY, CDR2 SVGAGI. Unmatched junction bases numbered 9, after V lost 5 bases and J lost 7 bases. The CDR3 covers 15 residues. The CDR3 here is CASSPNQGQGEKLFF. In nucleotides, the CDR3 is TGTGCCAGCAGTCCGAACCAAGGACAGGGTGAAAAACTGTTTTTT.

V gene TRBV6-1 combines with J gene TRBJ2-5; possibly TRBD1 for D (8 bases). Trimming cost V 6 bases and J 2 bases, with 16 bases left between them. The CDR3 length is 15 residues. The germline gives CDR1 MNHNS, CDR2 SASEGT. The CDR3 nucleotides read TGTGCCAGCAGGAGGGACAGGCGGGGGCAAGAGACCCAGTACTTC. This sequence encodes CASRRDRRGQETQYF.

The chain combines TRBV7-2 with TRBJ2-7; 8 bases are a match to TRBD2. Germline loops: CDR1 SGHTA, CDR2 FQGNSA. CDR3 size: 17 residues. The ends lost 1 base at V and 5 bases at J; junction bases unmatched: 13. The CDR3 protein is CASSLVGTGGPKNEQYF. For the CDR3, the DNA is TGTGCCAGCAGCTTAGTCGGAACGGGAGGGCCGAAAAACGAGCAGTACTTC. The whole variable domain, filled in from reference TRBV7-2 and TRBJ2-7, reads GAGVSQSPSNKVTEKGKDVELRCDPISGHTALYWYRQSLGQGLEFLIYFQGNSAPDKSGLPSDRFSAERTGGSVSTLTIQRTQQEDSAVYLCASSLVGTGGPKNEQYFGPGTRLTVT.

This clone was seen a single time. The V call is TRBV7-2, the J call TRBJ2-5, with 7 positions matching TRBD2. The J call may be in error: the DNA end matches TRBJ2-7 better. This CDR3 has 15 residues. CDR1 and CDR2 (germline): SGHTA, FQGNSA. The CDR3 sequence is CASSSQAGIKAEQYF. CDR3 bases: TGTGCCAGCAGTTCTCAAGCGGGAATTAAGGCCGAGCAGTACTTC.

A few counts support this clone. The V gene is TRBV19, the J gene TRBJ1-2, with D unclear. From germline, CDR1 is LNHDA and CDR2 SQIVND (reference sequence). V dropped 0 bases and J dropped 4 bases, with 6 bases sitting between them. This CDR3 region has 13 residues. The CDR3 nucleotides are TGTGCCAGTAGTATAGAGTCGACCTATGGCTACACCTTC. This encodes CASSIESTYGYTF.

The chain is built from TRBV7-9 and TRBJ2-1; possible D gene TRBD2, 6 bases. The V end was cut by 3 bases, the J end by 6 bases, with 15 bases between. The CDR3 is made up of 15 amino acids. Germline V gene data show CDR1 as SEHNR and CDR2 as FQNEAQ (reference sequence). Here the CDR3 reads CASSLREAAPNEQFF. DNA of the CDR3: TGTGCCAGCAGCTTGAGGGAGGCCGCCCCCAATGAGCAGTTCTTC.

The CDR3 loop is CSASWPGGAFF. CDR3 DNA sequence: TGCAGTGCTAGTTGGCCCGGAGGAGCTTTCTTT. The chain carries TRBV20-1 and TRBJ1-1; the D is unclear. Germline V gives CDR1 DFQATT, CDR2 SNEGSKA (reference sequence). The CDR3 contains 11 residues. Trimming left V 3 bases short and J 10 bases short, with 12 bases between.